This T cell receptor beta chain was profiled in a study of blood T cells in healthy people across ages. About this clonotype: As yet, its antigen is unknown.

The CDR3 contains 16 residues. The germline CDR1 and CDR2 sequences are KGHDR and SFDVKD. Study results and caveats: In older individuals, TCR beta diversity per million T cells was lower, falling roughly linearly with age.

Combining a sample-barcoded 5' primer with a J-beta primer mix, a second PCR ran for roughly 7 to 12 cycles. Carrying 12 random nucleotides, a template-switch adaptor labeled each individual cDNA molecule. TCRdb re-analysed the 5' RACE reads in MiXCR, keeping a single row per CDR3 protein. Of 720,000 or so distinct CDR3 sequences in the sample, approximately 40% are singletons; the top ten hold around 32%. Sequencing was done on a sample of blood. This TCR came from a man of 80 years or more in good health. This rearrangement joins TRBV24-1 to TRBJ2-1, with 10 bases fitting TRBD2. The J call may be wrong; the DNA end is better matched by TRBJ2-7. CDR3 region: CATSALSGRAYTEQYF. In DNA, the CDR3 is TGTGCCACCAGTGCACTAAGCGGGAGGGCCTACACTGAGCAGTACTTC.